This record covers a single TCR beta chain. What it binds is not known. The data are from a study of post-analysis software for immune sequencing data. Study findings and constraints: Higher frequency in patients than in controls was seen for five TRBV segments, with TRBV5-6, TRBV5-1 and TRBV20-1 among them.

Presence of unique molecular identifiers characterized the TCR beta cDNA libraries. TCRdb redid the calling of the PCR reads with MiXCR, one entry per CDR3 protein. The table shows about 500,000 distinct CDR3 sequences, with approximately 46% occurring only once. Germline loops: CDR1 DFQATT, CDR2 SNEGSKA (reference sequence). The J segment lost 3 bases and the V segment lost 0 bases, leaving 7 bases of the junction unmatched. This CDR3 has 15 amino acids. V usage is TRBV20-1 and J usage is TRBJ2-7, with TRBD2 matching 8 bases. Specimen: blood. This sequence originates from a girl aged 5 to 17 with multiple sclerosis. This chain's CDR3 is CSARDLETSVYEQYF. The CDR3 nucleotides are TGCAGTGCTAGAGATCTGGAGACTAGCGTCTACGAGCAGTACTTC.